This T cell receptor (beta chain) was profiled in a study of low-dose radiotherapy and immunotherapy resistance in tumors. Study-level information: Cohort 1 patients were irradiated with 0.5 Gy fractions every 2 weeks to 6.5 Gy total. Intravenous cyclophosphamide at 200 mg/m2 preceded radiation and immunotherapy by one day, every two weeks.

The time point is: after trial treatment. Treatment meaning: LDRT plus nivolumab, ipilimumab, low-dose cyclophosphamide and aspirin (RACIN trial). Ipilimumab, nivolumab, aspirin, low-dose cyclophosphamide and low-dose radiotherapy were administered to donors. Eligibility criteria specified advanced solid malignancies devoid of tumor-infiltrating lymphocytes. V shed 4 bases and J 4 bases; nucleotides not matched to a gene: 7. CDR1 is SGHTS, CDR2 YDEGEE, per germline. The CDR3 length is 15 residues. TRAV and TRBV primers primed cDNA for both TCRalpha and TCRbeta. The authors ran 15 to 25 PCR cycles to amplify TCRs with a constant-region primer and V-primer adapter. TCRdb analysed the reads with MiXCR anew, one entry per CDR3 protein. The data contain approximately 100,000 distinct CDR3 sequences, roughly 20% of them singletons.

The chain employs TRBV5-8 and TRBJ2-3; TRBD1 matches 9 bases. The sequence came from a male donor with prostate cancer. The specimen comprised PBMCs, sampled after low-dose radiotherapy plus immunotherapy. The CDR3 is CASSTGTGSPDTQYF. In DNA, the CDR3 is TGTGCCAGCAGCACCGGGACAGGGTCCCCAGATACGCAGTATTTT.